This TCR beta chain is from a study of identical twins. General study points: Insertions ran lower in abundant cord blood beta clonotypes, though not in memory repertoires. Out-of-frame TCR alpha sharing in monozygotic twins exceeded recombination model predictions.

Points on this clonotype: Its antigen is currently unknown.

The CDR3 runs to 16 residues. Germline assignment: CDR1 SGDLS and CDR2 YYNGEE. The ends were cut back, 0 bases at V and 4 bases at J, with 15 bases in the middle. cDNA molecules carried unique molecular identifiers, and template switching added a universal primer site. TCRdb independently ran MiXCR on the 5' RACE reads; one entry per CDR3 protein. The table records about 570,000 distinct CDR3 sequences, more than 9% of them present only once. Every sampled donor was Caucasian and healthy. Separately, the same data were catalogued under a study of yellow fever vaccine responses in identical twins.

The receptor's source is a woman aged 18-29 years in good health. This chain joins TRBV9 and TRBJ2-3; a weak D match, TRBD1 (7 bases). The sequenced sample consisted of PBMCs. The CDR3 loop is CASSVASRGASDTQYF. CDR3 nucleotides: TGTGCCAGCAGCGTAGCTTCCAGGGGGGCGTCAGATACGCAGTATTTT.